The present T cell receptor beta chain was sequenced within a study of blood T cell repertoires in COVID-19. A single count supports this clone. The junction does not match germline at one end; this may be a read error. TCRdb's copy holds only in-frame clones and misses some; the assay was immunoSEQ multiplex PCR. Here the sample spans roughly 6,800 clones, approximately 90% being singletons. This CDR3 is built from 14 residues. Germline-derived CDR1 and CDR2 are LGHNA and YSLEER. The chain is built from TRBV4-3 and TRBJ1-1; D is possibly TRBD1 (5 bases). This TCR derives from a human donor in a cohort sampled during active COVID-19. Material: peripheral blood. The CDR3 is CASSQDRDLVSVRF. CDR3 DNA: TGCGCCAGCAGCCAAGATAGGGACTTGGTTAGCGTTCGGTTT.